This is a list of T cell receptor beta chains from one sample in a study of blood T cell repertoires in COVID-19. The table came from immunoSEQ multiplex PCR; TCRdb's copy has only in-frame clones and leaves some out. The sample records 35,000 to 50,000 clones, roughly 91% being singletons. Material for sequencing was peripheral blood. These receptors were taken from a human donor in a cohort sampled during active COVID-19. The CDR3 runs from the conserved cysteine through the conserved F or W. D genes are given only for firm matches. Size is stated for part of the rows, as once, few or many counts, or as a class when the clone is expanded.

TRBJ2-7	-	TRBV4-1	-	TGCGCCAGCAGCCATTCCGGGACACTAGGGAACGAGCAGTACTTC	CASSHSGTLGNEQYF
TRBJ1-2	-	TRBV19	-	TGTGCCAGTAGTAGTGGCAGGGGCCGGTATGGCTACACCTTC	CASSSGRGRYGYTF
TRBJ2-3	-	TRBV24-1	TRBD2	TGTGCCACCAGTGATTTTGGGGAGGGAGGGCCAGATACGCAGTATTTT	CATSDFGEGGPDTQYF
TRBJ2-4	-	TRBV6-4	-	TGTGCCAGCAGTGACGGGAACCAGGGGCTACTGGTAGCCAAAAACATTCAGTACTTC	CASSDGNQGLLVAKNIQYF
TRBJ2-7	-	TRBV7-9	TRBD2	TGTGCCAGCAGCTTAGGGGTAGCGGGAGGGGCTGAGCAGTACTTC	CASSLGVAGGAEQYF
TRBJ2-3	-	TRBV23-1	-	TGCGCCAGCAGTCATAGCTTCACAGATACGCAGTATTTT	CASSHSFTDTQYF
TRBJ2-3	-	TRBV27	TRBD1	TGTGCCAGCAGCTACGCACAGGGGGCGATCACAGATACGCAGTATTTT	CASSYAQGAITDTQYF
TRBJ2-6	-	TRBV7-9	TRBD1	TGTGCCAGCAGCTCCACCGGGACAGCAACATCTGGGGCCAACGTCCTGACTTTC	CASSSTGTATSGANVLTF
TRBJ2-1	once	TRBV9	TRBD2	TGTGCCAGCAGCTCTGGGATAAGCGGGAGCTCCTACAATGAGCAGTTCTTC	CASSSGISGSSYNEQFF
TRBJ2-6	once	TRBV25-1	-	TGTGCCAGCGTTCCGAGCTCTGGGGCCAACGTCCTGACTTTC	CASVPSSGANVLTF